These T cell receptor beta chains were read from a single sample in a study of shared clonotypes between healthy human individuals. Clones were sequenced by immunoSEQ multiplex PCR, and TCRdb holds only the in-frame ones, with some missing. Among roughly 2 million clones listed, just under 95% were seen once. The material sequenced was naive CD8+ T cells sorted from blood. The receptors shown here come from a man aged 18 to 30 in good health. Each CDR3 is given with its conserved first and last residue. D genes are given only for firm matches. Size values are once, few and many counts, or a class for expanded clones, and some rows have none.

J,size,D,V,DNA,CDR3
TRBJ2-7,.,TRBD1,TRBV19,TGTGCCAGTAGGGAAACAGGGGACGTCGAGCAGTACTTC,CASRETGDVEQYF
TRBJ2-1,.,.,TRBV6-5,TGTGCCAGCAACTTAGCAATCGGGCGCAATGAGCAGTTCTTC,CASNLAIGRNEQFF
TRBJ1-4,once,.,TRBV4-2,TGTGCCAGCAGCCAAGACCTCACGGGACGGGGTAGTGAAAAACTGTTTTTT,CASSQDLTGRGSEKLFF
TRBJ2-1,.,TRBD2,TRBV2,TGTGCCAGCAGTAGCACCAGCGGGAGCCGGTACAATGAGCAGTTCTTC,CASSSTSGSRYNEQFF
TRBJ1-1,.,.,TRBV19,TGTGCCAGTAGTTTGGACAGACTGGGGGAAGCTTTCTTT,CASSLDRLGEAFF
TRBJ2-2,once,.,TRBV28,TGTGCCAGCAGTTTCCAGGGGAACACCGGGGAGCTGTTTTTT,CASSFQGNTGELFF
TRBJ1-1,few,.,TRBV30,TGTGCCTGGAGTGTTGGGGTTACTGAAGCTTTCTTT,CAWSVGVTEAFF
TRBJ2-7,.,.,TRBV4-2,TGTGCCAGCAGCCAAGCTCGGACGTCCTACGAGCAGTACTTC,CASSQARTSYEQYF
TRBJ2-1,once,.,TRBV6-5,TGTGCCAGCAGTTACTCAACGGGTTCGGTTTCCAATGAGCAGTTCTTC,CASSYSTGSVSNEQFF
TRBJ2-7,.,.,TRBV10-3,TGTGCCATCATGCGGACTGATTCCTACGAGCAGTACTTC,CAIMRTDSYEQYF
TRBJ2-7,.,TRBD1,TRBV7-9,TGTGCCAGCAGCCCACGGGACAGGGGGTTAATCGAGCAGTACTTC,CASSPRDRGLIEQYF
TRBJ1-1,.,.,TRBV7-6,TGTGCCAGCAGTTACCCGGGGGGGAGGAACACTGAAGCTTTCTTT,CASSYPGGRNTEAFF
TRBJ2-6,.,.,TRBV6-5,TGTGCCAGCAGTGGTGGGGCCAACGTCCTGACTTTC,CASSGGANVLTF
TRBJ2-1,.,TRBD2,TRBV5-1,TGCGCCAGCAGGGGAGGGACTAGCGGCTACAATGAGCAGTTCTTC,CASRGGTSGYNEQFF
TRBJ1-2,.,.,TRBV5-1,TGCGCCAGCAGCCCACCGGTAGGGCCGGGCTATGGCTACACCTTC,CASSPPVGPGYGYTF
TRBJ1-1,.,.,TRBV4-1,TGCGCCAGCAGCCAAACCGCGAACACTGAAGCTTTCTTT,CASSQTANTEAFF
TRBJ2-7,.,TRBD2,TRBV13,TGTGCCAGCAGCTCAGGAGACGGGGAGGGGGAGCAGTACTTC,CASSSGDGEGEQYF
TRBJ2-7,once,TRBD1,TRBV5-1,TGCGCCAGCAGCTACACCTGGACAGGGCAGGCCGAGCAGTACTTC,CASSYTWTGQAEQYF
TRBJ1-6,.,.,TRBV6-7,TGTGCCAACCCTCAACAAAATTTTTTCCCCCTCCACTTT,CANPQQNFFPLHF
TRBJ2-7,.,TRBD2,TRBV7-8,TGTGCCAGCAAAAAGCGGGAGGGTTTCCACGAGCAGTACTTC,CASKKREGFHEQYF
TRBJ1-5,.,.,TRBV5-3,TGTGCCAGAAGCTTGGCAGTGAATCAGCCCCAGCATTTT,CARSLAVNQPQHF
TRBJ1-2,.,.,TRBV27,TGTGCCAGCAGTTCCCAGTCGGCGGCGGACTATGGCTACACCTTC,CASSSQSAADYGYTF
TRBJ1-1,.,.,TRBV2,TGTGCCAGCAGTGTGGCCCCGGCAGGGACTGAAGCTTTCTTT,CASSVAPAGTEAFF
TRBJ1-6,.,.,TRBV9,TGTGCCAGCAGCCCTATAGGGGAGTTGTTTAATTCACCCCTCCACTTT,CASSPIGELFNSPLHF
TRBJ2-1,.,TRBD2,TRBV2,TGTGCCAGCGGGCGACTAGCGGGAAGTTACAATGAGCAGTTCTTC,CASGRLAGSYNEQFF
TRBJ2-1,once,TRBD1,TRBV27,TGTGCCAGCAGTTTGGGGACAGGGAGAACAATGGGGCACAATGAGCAGTTCTTC,CASSLGTGRTMGHNEQFF
TRBJ1-5,.,.,TRBV28,TGTGCCAGCAGTTTCCGGGAGCCCCAGCATTTT,CASSFREPQHF
TRBJ1-1,.,TRBD1,TRBV6-1,TGTGCCAGCAGTCAAGACAGGGGGCCCCTCATGAACACTGAAGCTTTCTTT,CASSQDRGPLMNTEAFF
TRBJ1-1,.,.,TRBV4-1,TGCGCCAGCAGCGGAAGCGGGGGCAGCCTGAACACTGAAGCTTTCTTT,CASSGSGGSLNTEAFF
TRBJ2-7,.,.,TRBV5-6,TGTGCCAGCAGCTTGGAGCAGGCCCAGGCGGGCGAGCAGTACTTC,CASSLEQAQAGEQYF
TRBJ2-2,.,.,TRBV7-2,TGTGCCAGCAGCGCCCCTACCGGGGAGCTGTTTTTT,CASSAPTGELFF
TRBJ2-7,.,TRBD1,TRBV19,TGTGCCAGTAGTCACGACAGGGTTGCCTACGAGCAGTACTTC,CASSHDRVAYEQYF
TRBJ2-7,.,.,TRBV7-2,TGTGCCAGCAGCTTAGAACCCTACACTTACGAGCAGTACTTC,CASSLEPYTYEQYF
TRBJ1-1,.,.,TRBV6-5,TGTGCCAGCAGTTACTCGAATGGGCTCACTGAAGCTTTCTTT,CASSYSNGLTEAFF
TRBJ2-7,.,TRBD2,TRBV5-4,TGTGCCAGCAGCTTAATTGGCGGGAGCGCCGTTGTCGACGAGCAGTACTTC,CASSLIGGSAVVDEQYF
TRBJ2-7,.,.,TRBV2,TGTGCCAGCAGATCCGGGACTTCCACATCTAATGCGTCTGACGAGCAGTACTTC,CASRSGTSTSNASDEQYF
TRBJ2-1,.,.,TRBV5-1,TGCGCCAGCAGCTTGTTTGATGAGCAGTTCTTC,CASSLFDEQFF
TRBJ1-5,.,.,TRBV21-1,TGTGCCAGCAGCAAAGGACCCGGACAGGGAGAGGATCAGCCCCAGCATTTT,CASSKGPGQGEDQPQHF
TRBJ2-1,once,.,TRBV29-1,TGCAGCGTTGAGGACTACAATGAGCAGTTCTTC,CSVEDYNEQFF
TRBJ2-3,.,TRBD2,TRBV6-5,TGTGCCAGCCGACCGGGACTAGCGGGGACAGATACGCAGTATTTT,CASRPGLAGTDTQYF
TRBJ2-7,.,.,TRBV10-1,TGCGCCAGCACTTGCCGGGGGCGATCCTACGAGCAGTACTTC,CASTCRGRSYEQYF
TRBJ2-7,.,TRBD1,TRBV4-3,TGCGCCAGCAGCCTAGGACAGGCCTCCTACGAGCAGTACTTC,CASSLGQASYEQYF
TRBJ2-7,.,.,TRBV7-2,TGTGCCAGCAGAAAGATCGGGATCTACGAGCAGTACTTC,CASRKIGIYEQYF
TRBJ2-7,few,.,TRBV6-1,TGTGCCAGCACCTTTAATTACGAGCAGTACTTC,CASTFNYEQYF
TRBJ1-6,.,.,TRBV27,TGTGCCAGCAGTTTAATCGGGCAGGCCAATTCACCCCTCCACTTT,CASSLIGQANSPLHF
TRBJ1-1,.,.,TRBV29-1,TGCAGCGTGGAGGGACGGCTGAACACTGAAGCTTTCTTT,CSVEGRLNTEAFF
TRBJ2-3,.,.,TRBV27,TGTGCCAGCAGTCCATCAGCCGGGGACCGCACAGATACGCAGTATTTT,CASSPSAGDRTDTQYF
TRBJ2-3,.,.,TRBV28,TGTGCCAGCGCCCCAGGGGAGACAGATACGCAGTATTTT,CASAPGETDTQYF
TRBJ2-3,once,.,TRBV16,TGTGCCAGCAGCCACCGCGCAGATACGCAGTATTTT,CASSHRADTQYF
TRBJ1-2,.,.,TRBV10-3,TGTGCCATCAGTGAGCCGATGGTTGAGGACTATGGCTACACCTTC,CAISEPMVEDYGYTF
TRBJ2-3,.,.,TRBV2,TGTGCCGTAACCGGGACTTTTGGCACAGATACGCAGTATTTT,CAVTGTFGTDTQYF
TRBJ1-4,.,TRBD1,TRBV28,TGTGCCAGCAGTCCGGGGACAGGGAGTGAAAAACTGTTTTTT,CASSPGTGSEKLFF